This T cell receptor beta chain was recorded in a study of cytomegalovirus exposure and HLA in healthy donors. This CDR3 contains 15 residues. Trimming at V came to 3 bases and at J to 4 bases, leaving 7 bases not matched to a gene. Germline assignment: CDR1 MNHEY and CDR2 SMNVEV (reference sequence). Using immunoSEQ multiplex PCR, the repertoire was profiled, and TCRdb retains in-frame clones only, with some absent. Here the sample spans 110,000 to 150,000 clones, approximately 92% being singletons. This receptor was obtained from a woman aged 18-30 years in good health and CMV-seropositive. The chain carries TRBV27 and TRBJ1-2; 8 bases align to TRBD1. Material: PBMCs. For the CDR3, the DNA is TGTGCCAGCAGTTTGTCAGGGGGCGTAAGCTATGGCTACACCTTC. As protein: CASSLSGGVSYGYTF.